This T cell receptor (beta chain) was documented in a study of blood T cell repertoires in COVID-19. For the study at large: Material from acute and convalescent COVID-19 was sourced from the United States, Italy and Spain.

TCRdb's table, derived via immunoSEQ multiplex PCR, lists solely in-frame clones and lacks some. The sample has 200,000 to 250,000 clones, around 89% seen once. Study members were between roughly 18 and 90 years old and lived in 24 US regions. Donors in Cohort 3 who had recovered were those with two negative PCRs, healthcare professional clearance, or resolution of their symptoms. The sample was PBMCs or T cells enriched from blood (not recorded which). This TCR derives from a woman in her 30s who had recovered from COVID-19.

CDR3 nucleotides: TGTGCCAGTAATACGGGACAGGGCTTCTATGGCTACACCTTC. It specifies CASNTGQGFYGYTF. The chain employs TRBV19 and TRBJ1-2, with 9 nucleotides matching TRBD1. Germline V gives CDR1 LNHDA, CDR2 SQIVND (reference sequence). J was trimmed by 4 bases and V by 7 bases; bases with no gene match: 7. The CDR3 runs to 14 residues.